The sequence of this T cell receptor beta chain was determined in a study of cytomegalovirus exposure and HLA in healthy donors. Healthy donors of bone marrow made up the group. PCR primers comprised 60 Vbeta and 13 Jbeta primers. Sequencing was performed with immunoSEQ multiplex PCR; in TCRdb, only in-frame clones are kept and a portion is missing. The sample has 90,000 to 150,000 clones; about 70% are singletons. In the case of this clone: One end of the junction varies from germline; a read error may be responsible.

Germline V CDR1 and CDR2: SEHNR, FQNEAQ (reference sequence). The CDR3 sequence is 14 residues long. V and J are TRBV7-9 and TRBJ2-7, with 7 bases lining up with TRBD1. Input material: PBMCs. The receptor was isolated from a woman aged 40 to 50 in good health and CMV-seronegative. CDR3 region: CSSTRDSGYDEQYF. The DNA for the CDR3 is TGTTCCAGCACCCGGGACAGTGGGTATGACGAGCAGTACTTC.